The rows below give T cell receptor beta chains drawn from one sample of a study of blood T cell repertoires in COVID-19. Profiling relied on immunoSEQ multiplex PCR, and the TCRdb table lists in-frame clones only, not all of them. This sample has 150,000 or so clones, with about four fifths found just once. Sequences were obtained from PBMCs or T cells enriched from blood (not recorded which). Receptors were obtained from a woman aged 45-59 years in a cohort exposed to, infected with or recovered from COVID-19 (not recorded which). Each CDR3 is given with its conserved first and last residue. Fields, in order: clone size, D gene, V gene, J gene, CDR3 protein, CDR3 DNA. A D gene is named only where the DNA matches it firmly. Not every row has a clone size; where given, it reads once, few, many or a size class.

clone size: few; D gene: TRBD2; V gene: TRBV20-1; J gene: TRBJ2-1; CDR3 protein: CSASPAGGAREQFF; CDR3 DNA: TGCAGTGCTAGTCCTGCCGGGGGGGCCCGTGAGCAGTTCTTC
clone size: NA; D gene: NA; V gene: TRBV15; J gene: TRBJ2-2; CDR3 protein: CATSQEFGELFF; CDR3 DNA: TGTGCCACCAGCCAGGAATTCGGGGAGCTGTTTTTT
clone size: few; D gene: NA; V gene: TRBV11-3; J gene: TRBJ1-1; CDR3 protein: CASSRGGTENTEAFF; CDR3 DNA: TGTGCCAGCAGCCGGGGAGGGACCGAGAACACTGAAGCTTTCTTT
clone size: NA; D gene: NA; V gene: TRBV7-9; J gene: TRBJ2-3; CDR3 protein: CASSFQGTDTQYF; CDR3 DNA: TGTGCCAGCAGCTTCCAGGGTACAGATACGCAGTATTTT
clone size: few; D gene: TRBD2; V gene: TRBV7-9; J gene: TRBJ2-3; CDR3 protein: CASSLGAGGTDTQYF; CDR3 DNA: TGTGCCAGCAGCTTAGGGGCGGGGGGAACAGATACGCAGTATTTT
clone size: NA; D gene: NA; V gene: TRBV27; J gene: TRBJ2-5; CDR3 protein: CASSLSVTSIGETQYF; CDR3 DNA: TGTGCCAGCAGTTTATCGGTGACTAGTATCGGAGAGACCCAGTACTTC
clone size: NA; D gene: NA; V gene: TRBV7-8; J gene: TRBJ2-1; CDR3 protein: CASSLRVAGSSYNEQFF; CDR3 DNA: TGTGCCAGCAGCTTAAGGGTTGCGGGTAGCTCCTACAATGAGCAGTTCTTC
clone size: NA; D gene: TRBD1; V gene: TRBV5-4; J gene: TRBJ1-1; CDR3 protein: CASSFQGDTEAFF; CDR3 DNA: TGTGCCAGCAGCTTCCAGGGGGACACTGAAGCTTTCTTT
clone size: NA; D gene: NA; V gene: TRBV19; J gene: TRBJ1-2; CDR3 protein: CASTPRGEGGYTF; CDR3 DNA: TGTGCCAGTACCCCGCGAGGGGAGGGAGGCTACACCTTC
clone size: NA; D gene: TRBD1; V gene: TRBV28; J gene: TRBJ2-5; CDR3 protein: CASSLLWGQGKEETQYF; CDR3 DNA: TGTGCCAGCAGTCTCCTATGGGGACAGGGGAAAGAAGAGACCCAGTACTTC
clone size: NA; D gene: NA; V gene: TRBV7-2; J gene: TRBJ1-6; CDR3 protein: CASSPGSYNSPLHF; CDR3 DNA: TGTGCCAGCAGCCCGGGGTCCTATAATTCACCCCTCCACTTT
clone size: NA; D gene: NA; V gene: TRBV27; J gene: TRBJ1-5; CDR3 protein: CASSQQGYQPQHF; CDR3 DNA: TGTGCCAGCAGTCAGCAGGGATATCAGCCCCAGCATTTT
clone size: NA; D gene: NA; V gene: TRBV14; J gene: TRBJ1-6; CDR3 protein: CASSQDTGLNNSPLHF; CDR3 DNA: TGTGCCAGCAGCCAAGATACAGGGCTCAATAATTCACCCCTCCACTTT
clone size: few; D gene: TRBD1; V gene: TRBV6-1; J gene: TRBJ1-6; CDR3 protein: CASSDPGQGLSPLHF; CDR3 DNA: TGTGCCAGCAGTGATCCGGGACAGGGGCTATCACCCCTCCACTTT
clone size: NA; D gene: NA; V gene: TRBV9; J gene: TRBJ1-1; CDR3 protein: CASSNPGSEGRAFF; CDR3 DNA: TGTGCCAGCAGTAATCCAGGCAGTGAGGGCAGAGCTTTCTTT
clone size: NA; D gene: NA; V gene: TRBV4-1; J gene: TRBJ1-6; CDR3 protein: CASSQARAGLGNSPLHF; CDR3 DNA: TGCGCCAGCAGCCAAGCCAGGGCAGGGCTAGGTAATTCACCCCTCCACTTT
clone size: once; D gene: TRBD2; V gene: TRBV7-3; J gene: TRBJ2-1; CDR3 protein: CASSSHTAGGSYNEQFF; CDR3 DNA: TGTGCCAGCAGCTCACACACAGCGGGAGGATCCTACAATGAGCAGTTCTTC
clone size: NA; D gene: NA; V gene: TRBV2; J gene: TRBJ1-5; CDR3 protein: CASSEGQIDQPQHF; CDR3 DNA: TGTGCCAGCAGTGAAGGACAGATTGATCAGCCCCAGCATTTT
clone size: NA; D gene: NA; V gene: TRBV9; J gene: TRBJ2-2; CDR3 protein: CASSGTAYTGELFF; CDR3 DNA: TGTGCCAGCAGCGGGACAGCTTATACCGGGGAGCTGTTTTTT
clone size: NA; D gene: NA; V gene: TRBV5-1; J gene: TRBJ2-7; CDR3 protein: CASSYIDWVRDEQYF; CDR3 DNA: TGCGCCAGCAGCTACATAGACTGGGTCCGGGACGAGCAGTACTTC
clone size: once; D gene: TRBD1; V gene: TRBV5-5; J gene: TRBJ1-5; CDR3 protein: CASSRQGASNQPQHF; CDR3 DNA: TGTGCCAGCAGCCGACAGGGAGCGAGCAATCAGCCCCAGCATTTT
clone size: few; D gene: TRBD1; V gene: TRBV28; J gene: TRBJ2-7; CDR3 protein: CASSIPGQGREQYF; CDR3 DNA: TGTGCCAGCAGTATACCGGGACAGGGGCGGGAGCAGTACTTC
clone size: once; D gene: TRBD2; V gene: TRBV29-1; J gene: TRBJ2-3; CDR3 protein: CSVGGTSGRRRSGTDTQYF; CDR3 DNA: TGCAGCGTCGGGGGGACTAGCGGGAGAAGGAGGTCTGGCACAGATACGCAGTATTTT
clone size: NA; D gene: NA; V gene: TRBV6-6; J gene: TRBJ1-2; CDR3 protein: CASSLTFYGYTF; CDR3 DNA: TGTGCCAGCAGTTTAACATTCTATGGCTACACCTTC
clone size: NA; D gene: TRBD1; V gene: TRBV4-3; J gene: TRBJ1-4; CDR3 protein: CASSQGWVGQGRNEKLFF; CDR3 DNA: TGCGCCAGCAGCCAAGGGTGGGTAGGACAGGGGCGTAATGAAAAACTGTTTTTT
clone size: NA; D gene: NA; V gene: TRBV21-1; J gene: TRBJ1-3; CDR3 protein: CASSETPVGNTIYF; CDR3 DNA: TGTGCCAGCAGCGAGACACCAGTTGGAAACACCATATATTTT
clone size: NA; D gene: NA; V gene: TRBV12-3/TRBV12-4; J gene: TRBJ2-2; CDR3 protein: CASSLSGFGELFF; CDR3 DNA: TGTGCCAGCAGTTTATCGGGGTTCGGGGAGCTGTTTTTT
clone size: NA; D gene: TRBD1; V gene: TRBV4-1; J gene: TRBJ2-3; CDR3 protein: CASSQDVQGAGTQYF; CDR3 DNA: TGCGCCAGCAGCCAAGATGTCCAGGGGGCCGGTACGCAGTATTTT
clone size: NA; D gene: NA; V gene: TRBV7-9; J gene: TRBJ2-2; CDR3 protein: CASSSPRQNTGELFF; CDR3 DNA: TGTGCCAGCAGCTCCCCGAGGCAGAACACCGGGGAGCTGTTTTTT
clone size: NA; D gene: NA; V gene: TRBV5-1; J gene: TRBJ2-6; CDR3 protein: CASSFESGANVLTF; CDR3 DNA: TGCGCCAGCAGCTTCGAGAGTGGGGCCAACGTCCTGACTTTC
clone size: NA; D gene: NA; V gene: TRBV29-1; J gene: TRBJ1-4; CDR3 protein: CSGIQGGNEKLFF; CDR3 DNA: TGCAGCGGTATACAGGGTGGGAATGAAAAACTGTTTTTT
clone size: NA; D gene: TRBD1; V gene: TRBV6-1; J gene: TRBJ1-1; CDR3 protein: CASSEAGQGVNEAFF; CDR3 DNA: TGTGCCAGCAGTGAAGCGGGACAGGGGGTCAATGAAGCTTTCTTT
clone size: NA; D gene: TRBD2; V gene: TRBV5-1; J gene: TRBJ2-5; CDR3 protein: CASSSGLAGYGETQYF; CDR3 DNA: TGCGCCAGCAGCTCAGGACTAGCGGGGTACGGAGAGACCCAGTACTTC
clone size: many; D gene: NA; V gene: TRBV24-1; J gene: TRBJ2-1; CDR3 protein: CATSTGGFRGEQFF; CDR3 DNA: TGTGCCACCAGTACCGGAGGGTTCCGGGGTGAGCAGTTCTTC
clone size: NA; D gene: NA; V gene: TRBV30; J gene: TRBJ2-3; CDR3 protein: CAWSIGGGTQYF; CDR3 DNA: TGTGCCTGGAGTATCGGGGGTGGCACGCAGTATTTT
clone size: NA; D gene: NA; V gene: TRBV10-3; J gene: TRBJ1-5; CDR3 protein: CATRGEANQPQHF; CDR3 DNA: TGTGCCACCCGGGGAGAGGCCAATCAGCCCCAGCATTTT
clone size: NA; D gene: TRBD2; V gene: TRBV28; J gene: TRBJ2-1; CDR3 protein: CASSSRGDGGHEQFF; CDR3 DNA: TGTGCCAGCAGCTCCCGGGGGGACGGCGGCCATGAGCAGTTCTTC
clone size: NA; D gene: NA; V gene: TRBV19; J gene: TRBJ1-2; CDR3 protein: CASSHRLDGYTF; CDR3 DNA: TGTGCCAGTAGCCATAGATTGGATGGCTACACCTTC
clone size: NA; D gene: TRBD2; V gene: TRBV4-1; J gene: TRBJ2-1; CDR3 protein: CASSQEHDGWRGGEQFF; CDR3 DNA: TGCGCCAGCAGCCAAGAGCACGATGGATGGCGGGGGGGTGAGCAGTTCTTC
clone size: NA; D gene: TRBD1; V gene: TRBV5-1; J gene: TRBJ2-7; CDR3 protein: CASSEATGDSYYEQYF; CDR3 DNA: TGCGCCAGCAGCGAAGCGACAGGGGATAGCTACTACGAGCAGTACTTC
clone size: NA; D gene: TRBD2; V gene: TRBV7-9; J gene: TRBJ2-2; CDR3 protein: CASSFGGAGTGELFF; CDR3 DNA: TGTGCCAGCAGCTTCGGGGGGGCTGGCACCGGGGAGCTGTTTTTT
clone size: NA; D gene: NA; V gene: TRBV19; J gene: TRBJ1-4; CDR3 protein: CASSPPGQPNEKLFF; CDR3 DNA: TGTGCCAGTAGTCCTCCGGGACAACCTAATGAAAAACTGTTTTTT
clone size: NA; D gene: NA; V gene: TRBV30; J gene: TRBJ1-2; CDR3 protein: CAWSEQGGGYTF; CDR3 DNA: TGTGCCTGGAGTGAGCAGGGCGGAGGCTACACCTTC
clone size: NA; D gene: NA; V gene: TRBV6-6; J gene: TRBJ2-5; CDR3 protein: CASSYRTEYQETQYF; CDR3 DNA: TGTGCCAGCAGCTACCGGACAGAGTACCAAGAGACCCAGTACTTC
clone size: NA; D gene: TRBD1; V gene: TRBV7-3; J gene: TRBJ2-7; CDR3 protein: CASSLTTGGTYEQYF; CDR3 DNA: TGTGCCAGCAGCTTAACGACAGGGGGGACTTACGAGCAGTACTTC
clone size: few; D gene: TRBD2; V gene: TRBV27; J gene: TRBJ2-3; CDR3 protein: CASSLFLPGLAGVIGTDTQYF; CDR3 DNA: TGTGCCAGCAGTTTATTCCTCCCGGGACTAGCGGGAGTAATTGGCACAGATACGCAGTATTTT
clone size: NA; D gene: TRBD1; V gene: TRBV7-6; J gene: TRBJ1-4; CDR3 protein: CASSPLFTGGVEKLFF; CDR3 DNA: TGTGCCAGCAGCCCTCTTTTTACAGGGGGCGTAGAAAAACTGTTTTTT
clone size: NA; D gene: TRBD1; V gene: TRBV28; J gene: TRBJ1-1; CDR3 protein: CASSSGGMNTEAFF; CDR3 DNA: TGTGCCAGCAGTTCAGGGGGCATGAACACTGAAGCTTTCTTT
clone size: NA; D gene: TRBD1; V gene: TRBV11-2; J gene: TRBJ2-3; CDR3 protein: CASSRMMTGLVPDTQYF; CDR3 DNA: TGTGCCAGCAGCCGGATGATGACAGGGTTGGTCCCAGATACGCAGTATTTT
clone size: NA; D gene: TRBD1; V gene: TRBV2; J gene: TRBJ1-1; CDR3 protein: CASSAGPGQGASAFF; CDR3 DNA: TGTGCCAGCAGTGCGGGACCGGGACAGGGGGCCTCGGCTTTCTTT
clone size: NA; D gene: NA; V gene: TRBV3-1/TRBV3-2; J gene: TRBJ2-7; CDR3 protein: CASSQGARVYEQYF; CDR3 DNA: TGTGCCAGCAGCCAAGGGGCCAGGGTTTACGAGCAGTACTTC
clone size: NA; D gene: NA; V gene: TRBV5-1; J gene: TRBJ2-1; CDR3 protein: CASSLVGHEQFF; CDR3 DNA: TGCGCCAGCAGCTTGGTGGGGCATGAGCAGTTCTTC
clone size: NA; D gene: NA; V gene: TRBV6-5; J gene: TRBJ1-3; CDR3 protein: CASSYSQGTGNTIYF; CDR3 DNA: TGTGCCAGCAGTTACTCACAGGGTACTGGAAACACCATATATTTT
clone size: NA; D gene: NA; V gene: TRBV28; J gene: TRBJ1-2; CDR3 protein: CASSIVLYGYTF; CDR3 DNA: TGTGCCAGCAGTATAGTTCTCTATGGCTACACCTTC
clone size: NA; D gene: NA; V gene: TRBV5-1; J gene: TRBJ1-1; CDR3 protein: CASSLTANTEAFF; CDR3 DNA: TGCGCCAGCAGCCTGACAGCGAACACTGAAGCTTTCTTT